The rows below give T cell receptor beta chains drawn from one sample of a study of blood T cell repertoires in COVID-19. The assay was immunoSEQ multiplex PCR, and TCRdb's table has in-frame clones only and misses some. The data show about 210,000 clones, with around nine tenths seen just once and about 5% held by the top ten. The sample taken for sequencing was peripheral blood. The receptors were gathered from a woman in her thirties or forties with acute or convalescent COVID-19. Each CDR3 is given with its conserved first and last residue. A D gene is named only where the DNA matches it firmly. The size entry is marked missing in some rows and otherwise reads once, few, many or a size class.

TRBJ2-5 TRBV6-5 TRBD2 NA CASSWGGGQETQYF TGTGCCAGCAGTTGGGGGGGTGGCCAAGAGACCCAGTACTTC
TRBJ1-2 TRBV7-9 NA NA CASSLEGNGYTF TGTGCCAGCAGCTTAGAGGGGAATGGCTACACCTTC
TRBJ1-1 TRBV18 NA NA CASSPPAGNEAFF TGTGCCAGCTCACCACCCGCAGGGAATGAAGCTTTCTTT
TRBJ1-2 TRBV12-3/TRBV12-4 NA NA CASSTTGYYGYTF TGTGCCAGCAGTACGACAGGATACTATGGCTACACCTTC
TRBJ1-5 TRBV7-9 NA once CASSLSQGNQPQHF TGTGCCAGCAGCTTATCGCAGGGCAATCAGCCCCAGCATTTT
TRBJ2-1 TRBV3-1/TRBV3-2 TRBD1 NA CASSHSGTGGSYNEQFF TGTGCCAGCAGCCATTCCGGGACAGGGGGCTCCTACAATGAGCAGTTCTTC
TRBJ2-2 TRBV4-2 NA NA CASSQGYRGELFF TGTGCCAGCAGCCAAGGATACCGGGGGGAGCTGTTTTTT
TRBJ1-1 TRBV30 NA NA CAWSPLGAEAFF TGTGCCTGGAGTCCGCTGGGAGCCGAAGCTTTCTTT
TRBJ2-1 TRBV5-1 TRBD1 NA CASSFRQGVVNEQFF TGCGCCAGCAGCTTTCGACAGGGGGTGGTCAATGAGCAGTTCTTC
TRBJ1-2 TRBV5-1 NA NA CASSDRRTHYGYTF TGCGCCAGCAGCGATAGGAGGACCCATTATGGCTACACCTTC
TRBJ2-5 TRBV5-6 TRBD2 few CASSRAGGAGKTQYF TGTGCCAGCAGCCGCGCCGGGGGGGCTGGGAAGACCCAGTACTTC
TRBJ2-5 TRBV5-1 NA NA CASSQQGRETQYF TGCGCCAGCAGTCAACAGGGTCGAGAGACCCAGTACTTC
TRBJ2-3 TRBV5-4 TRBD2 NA CASSLSLAGGRRTDTQYF TGTGCCAGCAGCTTGTCGCTAGCGGGGGGGCGGCGCACAGATACGCAGTATTTT
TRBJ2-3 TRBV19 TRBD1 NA CASSPPKTGVADTQYF TGTGCCAGTAGCCCTCCTAAGACAGGGGTAGCAGATACGCAGTATTTT
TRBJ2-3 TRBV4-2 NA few CASSLGTGTDTQYF TGTGCCAGCAGCCTTGGGACTGGCACAGATACGCAGTATTTT
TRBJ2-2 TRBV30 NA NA CAWSVRLGGKLFF TGTGCCTGGAGTGTACGGCTAGGAGGGAAGCTGTTTTTT
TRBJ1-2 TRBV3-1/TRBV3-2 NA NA CASSQDPLWYGYTF TGTGCCAGCAGCCAAGACCCTCTATGGTATGGCTACACCTTC
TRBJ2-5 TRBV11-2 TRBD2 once CASSPSAGGAGAQYF TGTGCCAGCAGCCCCTCGGCGGGGGGGGCCGGGGCCCAGTACTTC
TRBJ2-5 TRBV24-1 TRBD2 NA CATSDPSPLAGEETQYF TGTGCCACCAGTGACCCCTCACCTCTAGCGGGGGAAGAGACCCAGTACTTC
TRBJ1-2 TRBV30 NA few CAWSGERGYTF TGTGCCTGGAGTGGGGAGAGGGGCTACACCTTC
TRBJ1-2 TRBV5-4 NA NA CASSYGTHPNYGYTF TGTGCCAGCAGCTACGGGACTCATCCTAACTATGGCTACACCTTC
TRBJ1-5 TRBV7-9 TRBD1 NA CASSLVGQVEGQPQHF TGTGCCAGCAGCTTAGTGGGACAGGTCGAGGGTCAGCCCCAGCATTTT
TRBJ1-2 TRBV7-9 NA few CASSRDFYGYTF TGTGCCAGCAGCCGGGACTTCTATGGCTACACCTTC
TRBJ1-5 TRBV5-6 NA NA CASSLGAGSSNQPQHF TGTGCCAGCAGCTTGGGGGCAGGGTCCAGCAATCAGCCCCAGCATTTT
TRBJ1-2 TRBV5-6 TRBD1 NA CASSYGTAATIRGYTF TGTGCCAGCAGCTATGGGACAGCAGCTACCATTCGGGGCTACACCTTC
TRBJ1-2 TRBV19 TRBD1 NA CASSATGQGTYGYTF TGTGCCAGTAGTGCGACTGGACAGGGGACCTATGGCTACACCTTC
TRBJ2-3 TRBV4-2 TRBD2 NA CASSPGGVGLATDTQYF TGTGCCAGCAGCCCCGGGGGGGTGGGACTAGCCACAGATACGCAGTATTTT
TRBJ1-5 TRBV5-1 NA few CASRRGQSRNQPQHF TGCGCCAGCAGACGAGGACAGAGCCGCAATCAGCCCCAGCATTTT
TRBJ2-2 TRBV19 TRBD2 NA CASSILAGGTGELFF TGTGCCAGTAGTATACTAGCGGGGGGCACCGGGGAGCTGTTTTTT
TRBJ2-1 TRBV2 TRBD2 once CASSGPGLGSNEQFF TGTGCCAGCAGTGGCCCGGGACTAGGATCCAATGAGCAGTTCTTC
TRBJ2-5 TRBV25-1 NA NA CASSFAYAGARETQYF TGTGCCAGCAGCTTCGCATACGCAGGGGCTAGGGAGACCCAGTACTTC
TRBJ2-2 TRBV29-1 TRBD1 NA CSVWTGANTGELFF TGCAGCGTGTGGACAGGGGCGAACACCGGGGAGCTGTTTTTT
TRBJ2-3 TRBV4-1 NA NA CASSHLGGTQYF TGCGCCAGCAGCCATCTAGGAGGCACGCAGTATTTT
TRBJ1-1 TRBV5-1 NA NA CASSQGLNTEAFF TGCGCCAGCAGTCAGGGTTTGAACACTGAAGCTTTCTTT
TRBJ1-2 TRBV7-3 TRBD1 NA CASSQQQGAFGYTF TGTGCCAGCAGCCAACAACAGGGGGCGTTTGGCTACACCTTC
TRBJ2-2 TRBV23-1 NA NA CASSQSYRASVNTGELFF TGCGCCAGCAGTCAATCGTACAGGGCATCAGTAAACACCGGGGAGCTGTTTTTT
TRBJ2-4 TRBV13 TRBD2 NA CASSSYSGSNIQYF TGTGCCAGCAGCTCATATAGCGGGTCGAACATTCAGTACTTC
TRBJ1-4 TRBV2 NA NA CASRFGGAVEKLFF TGTGCCAGCAGATTCGGGGGGGCGGTAGAAAAACTGTTTTTT
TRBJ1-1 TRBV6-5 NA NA CASSYSVGGEAFF TGTGCCAGCAGTTACTCAGTAGGAGGAGAAGCTTTCTTT
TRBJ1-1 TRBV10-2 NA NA CASTRVGNTEAFF TGCGCCAGCACCAGGGTCGGAAACACTGAAGCTTTCTTT
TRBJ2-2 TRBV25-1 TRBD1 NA CASSNRGFTGELFF TGTGCCAGCAGTAACAGGGGTTTCACCGGGGAGCTGTTTTTT
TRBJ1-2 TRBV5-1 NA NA CASSLGQGRASYTF TGCGCCAGCAGCTTGGGGCAGGGGCGCGCTAGCTACACCTTC
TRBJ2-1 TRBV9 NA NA CASSVLSGGDEQFF TGTGCCAGCAGCGTATTAAGCGGAGGGGATGAGCAGTTCTTC
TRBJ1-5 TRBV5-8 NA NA CASRARGHKIGPQHF TGTGCCAGCAGGGCGAGGGGACACAAAATAGGGCCCCAGCATTTT
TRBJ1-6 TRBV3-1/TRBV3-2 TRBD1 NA CASSQGDRAHSPLHF TGTGCCAGCAGCCAAGGGGACAGGGCACACTCACCCCTCCACTTT
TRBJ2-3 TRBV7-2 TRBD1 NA CASSFEQGSIADTQYF TGTGCCAGCAGCTTCGAACAGGGGTCGATCGCAGATACGCAGTATTTT
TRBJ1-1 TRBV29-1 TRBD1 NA CSVGTGEISAEAFF TGCAGCGTTGGAACAGGGGAGATTAGCGCTGAAGCTTTCTTT
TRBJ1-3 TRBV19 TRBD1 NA CASSIVTGTESSGNTIYF TGTGCCAGTAGTATTGTTACCGGGACAGAGAGCTCTGGAAACACCATATATTTT
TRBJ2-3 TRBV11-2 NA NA CASSSHIREGTQYF TGTGCCAGCAGCTCCCATATCCGGGAAGGCACGCAGTATTTT
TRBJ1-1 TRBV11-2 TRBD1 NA CASPEKGANTEAFF TGTGCCTCCCCGGAGAAGGGGGCCAACACTGAAGCTTTCTTT
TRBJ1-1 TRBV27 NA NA CASRILGKMNTEAFF TGTGCCAGCAGAATACTAGGGAAGATGAACACTGAAGCTTTCTTT
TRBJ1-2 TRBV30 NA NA CAWSSNYGYTF TGTGCCTGGAGTTCGAACTATGGCTACACCTTC
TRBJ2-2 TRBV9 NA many CASSVAGGLSGELFF TGTGCCAGCAGCGTAGCGGGGGGCCTGAGCGGGGAGCTGTTTTTT
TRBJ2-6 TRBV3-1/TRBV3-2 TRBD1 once CASSRTTGGGDVLTF TGTGCCAGCAGCCGCACCACAGGGGGCGGTGACGTCCTGACTTTC
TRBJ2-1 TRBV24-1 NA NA CATSSSGTGNEQFF TGTGCCACCAGTAGTTCGGGAACTGGTAATGAGCAGTTCTTC
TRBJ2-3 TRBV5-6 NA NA CASSSYRADTQYF TGTGCCAGCAGCTCCTACAGGGCTGATACGCAGTATTTT
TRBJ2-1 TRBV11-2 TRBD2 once CASSLEKRGAGNEQFF TGTGCCAGCAGCTTAGAAAAGCGGGGGGCGGGGAATGAGCAGTTCTTC
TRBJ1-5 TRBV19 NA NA CASSIDLKRRDQPQHF TGTGCCAGTAGTATAGATTTGAAGCGGAGGGATCAGCCCCAGCATTTT